The TCR beta chain under discussion was sequenced for a study of shared clonotypes between healthy human individuals. Looking at the study overall: Per-donor plates numbered three CD4 naive, three CD4 memory, two CD8 naive and one CD8 memory. Study results and caveats: Shared across a few donors were around 5% of the naive CD4 clonotypes.

A remark on this clone: What it binds is unknown.

Deep-level running was used for the assay. Libraries were prepared by immunoSEQ multiplex PCR; TCRdb keeps only in-frame clonotypes and omits some of them. The repertoire consists of some 2.3 million clones, with approximately 93% occurring once and the leading ten covering 0.35% to 0.5%. CDR1 and CDR2 (germline): MNHNS, SASEGT. The CDR3 sequence is 14 residues long. Trimming shortened V by 6 bases and J by 3 bases, and 14 bases separated the two germline ends. Sequenced material: naive CD4+ T cells from PBMCs. Indicated subset: CD45RA+ positively selected. This chain connects TRBV6-1 to TRBJ1-2, with D possibly matching TRBD1 (6 bases). This receptor was obtained from a man younger than 35 in good health. Some clones in this sample may be carry-over from other donors' samples. The CDR3 reads CASSPGQPYYGYTF. The CDR3 DNA reads as TGTGCCAGCAGCCCCGGACAGCCCTACTATGGCTACACCTTC.